A single T cell receptor (beta chain) is shown here with its context. Its antigen remains unidentified. The entry originates in a study of cytomegalovirus exposure and HLA in healthy donors. General study points: It has been reported that TCR beta sequences accurately predicted the HLA-A and HLA-B alleles of most subjects.

Use of 60 Vbeta and 13 Jbeta primers characterized the PCR. Original processing notes: In a later analysis, roughly 11 million of approximately 81 million unique beta chains occurred in at least two donors. Profiling relied on immunoSEQ multiplex PCR, and the TCRdb table lists in-frame clones only, not all of them. V and J calls and clone size are copied from that table; D and trimming were computed from the DNA. Recorded for this sample: some 41,000 clones. The CDR3 sequence is 11 residues long. From germline, CDR1 is ENHRY and CDR2 SYGVKD. V gave up 7 bases and J gave up 3 bases, with 7 bases separating them.

The source of this sequence is a young man in good health and CMV-seronegative. Material: PBMCs. The genes are TRBV10-3 and TRBJ2-7; weak D call: TRBD1 (6 bases). Here the CDR3 reads CAIKGDYEQYF. The CDR3 region has the DNA TGTGCCATCAAGGGGGACTACGAGCAGTACTTC.